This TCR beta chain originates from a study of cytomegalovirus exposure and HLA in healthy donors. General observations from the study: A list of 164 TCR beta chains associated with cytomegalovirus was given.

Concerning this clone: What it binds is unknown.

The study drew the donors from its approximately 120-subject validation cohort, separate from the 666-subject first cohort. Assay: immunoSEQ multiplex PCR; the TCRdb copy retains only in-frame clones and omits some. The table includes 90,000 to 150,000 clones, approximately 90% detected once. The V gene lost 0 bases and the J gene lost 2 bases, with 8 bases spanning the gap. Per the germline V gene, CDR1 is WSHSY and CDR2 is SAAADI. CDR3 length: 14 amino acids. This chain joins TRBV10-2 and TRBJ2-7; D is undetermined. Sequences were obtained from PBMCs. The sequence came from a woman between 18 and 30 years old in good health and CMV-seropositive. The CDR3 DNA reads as TGCGCCAGCAGTGAGTCGGTCGGTACCTACGAGCAGTACTTC. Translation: CASSESVGTYEQYF.